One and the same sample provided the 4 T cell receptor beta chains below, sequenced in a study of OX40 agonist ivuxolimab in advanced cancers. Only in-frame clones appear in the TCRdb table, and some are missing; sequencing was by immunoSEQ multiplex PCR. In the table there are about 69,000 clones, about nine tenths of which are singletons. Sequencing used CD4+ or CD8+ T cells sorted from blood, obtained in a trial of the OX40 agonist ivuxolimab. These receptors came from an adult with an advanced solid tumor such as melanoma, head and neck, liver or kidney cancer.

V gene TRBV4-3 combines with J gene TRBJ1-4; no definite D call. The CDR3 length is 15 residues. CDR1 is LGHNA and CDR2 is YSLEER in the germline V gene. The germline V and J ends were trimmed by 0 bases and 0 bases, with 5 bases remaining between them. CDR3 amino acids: CASSQDGATNEKLFF. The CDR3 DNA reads TGCGCCAGCAGCCAAGACGGTGCAACTAATGAAAAACTGTTTTTT.

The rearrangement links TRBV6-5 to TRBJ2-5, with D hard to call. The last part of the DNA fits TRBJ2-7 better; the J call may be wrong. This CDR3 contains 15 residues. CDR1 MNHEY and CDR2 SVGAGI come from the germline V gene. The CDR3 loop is CASSQFRQVPYEQYF. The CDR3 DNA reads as TGTGCCAGCAGTCAGTTCCGACAAGTTCCCTACGAGCAGTACTTC.

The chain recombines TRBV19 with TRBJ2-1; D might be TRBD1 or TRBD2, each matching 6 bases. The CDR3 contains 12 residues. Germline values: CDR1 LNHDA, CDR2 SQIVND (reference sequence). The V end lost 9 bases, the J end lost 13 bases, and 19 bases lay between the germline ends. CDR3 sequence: CASGGGGPHQFF. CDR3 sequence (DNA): TGTGCCAGCGGGGGCGGCGGGCCTCATCAGTTCTTC.

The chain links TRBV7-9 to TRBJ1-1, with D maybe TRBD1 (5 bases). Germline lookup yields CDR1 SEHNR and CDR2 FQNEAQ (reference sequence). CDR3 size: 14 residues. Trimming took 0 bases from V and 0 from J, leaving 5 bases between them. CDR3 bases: TGTGCCAGCAGCTTAGCACAGGTGAACACTGAAGCTTTCTTT. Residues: CASSLAQVNTEAFF.